The rows below give T cell receptor beta chains drawn from one sample of a study of CD8 T cells in Susac syndrome. TCRdb reprocessed the immunoSEQ multiplex PCR reads with MiXCR, giving one entry per CDR3 protein. The data show over 140,000 distinct CDR3 sequences, over 90% seen once. Sequencing was performed on CD4+ T cells from PBMCs. The receptor set was obtained from a human donor with Susac syndrome. CDR3s include the opening cysteine and the closing phenylalanine or tryptophan. The order of the fields is clone size, D gene, V gene, J gene, CDR3 DNA, CDR3 protein. A D gene is named only where the DNA matches it firmly. For some rows the clone size is stated as once, few or many, or as a class when expanded; others skip it.

>once|TRBD2|TRBV7-3|TRBJ2-1
TGTGCCAGCAGCTTATGGACGGGGGGTGAGCAGTTCTTC
CASSLWTGGEQFF
>-|-|TRBV9|TRBJ2-1
TGTGCCAGCAGCCCCAGGGGGGGGGACAATGAGCAGTTCTTC
CASSPRGGDNEQFF
>-|-|TRBV29-1|TRBJ1-2
TGCAGCGGGCTGGGGGGGTATGGCTACACCTTC
CSGLGGYGYTF
>-|-|TRBV29-1|TRBJ2-6
TGCAGCGTCCAGGAATGGGACTCTGGGGCCAACGTCCTGACTTTC
CSVQEWDSGANVLTF
>-|-|TRBV5-4|TRBJ1-1
TGTGCCAGCAGCTTGGTCCAGAGGAACACTGAAGCTTTCTTT
CASSLVQRNTEAFF
>-|-|TRBV6-2/TRBV6-3|TRBJ1-2
TGTGCCAGCAGTCCCCTTGAAGGGGCACAGGGCTACACCTTC
CASSPLEGAQGYTF
>-|-|TRBV30|TRBJ2-2
TGTGCCTGGAGTGTACCCCCAGGGGCCGGGGAGCTGTTTTTT
CAWSVPPGAGELFF
>-|TRBD1|TRBV28|TRBJ2-7
TGTGCCAGCAGTTGGACCGGGACAGGGCCCGAGCAGTACTTC
CASSWTGTGPEQYF
>-|-|TRBV19|TRBJ1-5
TGTGCCAGTAAGTCGAACAGGGTTGTGGGCAATCAGCCCCAGCATTTT
CASKSNRVVGNQPQHF
>-|-|TRBV30|TRBJ2-3
TGTGCCTGGAACGCGGGGAGCACAGATACGCAGTATTTT
CAWNAGSTDTQYF
>-|-|TRBV20-1|TRBJ1-5
TGCAGTGCCGACGGGGGGGGCAATCAGCCCCAGCATTTT
CSADGGGNQPQHF
>-|-|TRBV3-1|TRBJ1-1
TGTGCCAGCAGCGTGCATGGGGGCGCCACTGAAGCTTTCTTT
CASSVHGGATEAFF
>-|-|TRBV20-1|TRBJ2-5
TGCAGTGCTAGAGACCTGAGTAGTAGGGCGACCCAGTACTTC
CSARDLSSRATQYF
>-|-|TRBV5-1|TRBJ2-3
TGCGCCAGCAGCTCTCAGGACCCGATAGCAGATACGCAGTATTTT
CASSSQDPIADTQYF
>-|-|TRBV30|TRBJ1-1
TGTGCCTGGAGTTGGGAAGTGGAGACTGAAGCTTTCTTT
CAWSWEVETEAFF
>-|-|TRBV9|TRBJ2-7
TGTGCCAGCAGCGCCCGGTCCGGGTCCGGGTGGGACGAGCAGTACTTC
CASSARSGSGWDEQYF
>-|-|TRBV11-2|TRBJ2-3
TGTGCCAGCAGCTTTCAAGGGGGAACGCAGTATTTT
CASSFQGGTQYF
>few|-|TRBV3-1|TRBJ1-5
TGTGCCAGCAGCCAAGGGGGGAATCAGCCCCAGCATTTT
CASSQGGNQPQHF
>-|-|TRBV18|TRBJ2-5
TGTGCCAGCTCACCACCGAATAGGGGAGAGACCCAGTACTTC
CASSPPNRGETQYF
>-|-|TRBV4-1|TRBJ2-7
TGCGCCAGCAGCCAAGGTACCCGAAGGCAGTACTTC
CASSQGTRRQYF
>-|-|TRBV24-1|TRBJ2-1
TGTGCCACCAGTGATTCGACAGACAATGAGCAGTTCTTC
CATSDSTDNEQFF
>-|-|TRBV2|TRBJ2-7
TGTGCCAGCAGTGAGGACCGGACAGTCTACGAGCAGTACTTC
CASSEDRTVYEQYF
>-|TRBD1|TRBV7-2|TRBJ1-2
TGTGCCAGCAGCTCGACAGGGGGCTATGGCTACACCTTC
CASSSTGGYGYTF
>-|TRBD1|TRBV20-1|TRBJ1-2
TGCAGTGCTACGGGACAGGGGCGGTATGGCTACACCTTC
CSATGQGRYGYTF
>-|-|TRBV30|TRBJ2-7
TGTGCCTGGAGTGACCTCCCTACATCCTACGAGCAGTACTTC
CAWSDLPTSYEQYF
>-|-|TRBV6-6|TRBJ1-4
TGTGCCAGCAGCCCACAGGTTAATGAAAAACTGTTTTTT
CASSPQVNEKLFF
>once|TRBD2|TRBV7-2|TRBJ2-3
TGTGCCAGCAGCCAGGGACTAAACACAGATACGCAGTATTTT
CASSQGLNTDTQYF
>-|TRBD2|TRBV25-1|TRBJ2-3
TGTGCCAGCAGTCCGGGACTAGCGGCAGTCTCTGGGGCAGATACGCAGTATTTT
CASSPGLAAVSGADTQYF
>-|-|TRBV9|TRBJ2-1
TGTGCCAGCAGCGTAAGTGGGGGCTCCTACAATGAGCAGTTCTTC
CASSVSGGSYNEQFF
>-|-|TRBV11-2|TRBJ1-2
TGTGCCAGCAGCTCCAGCTCTAACTATGGCTACACCTTC
CASSSSSNYGYTF
>-|-|TRBV20-1|TRBJ1-2
TGCAGTGCTAGTTCCCTTTCTGGCTACACTTTC
CSASSLSGYTF
>-|-|TRBV19|TRBJ2-6
TGTGCCAGTAGTACCGGCAGGACGTCTGGGGCCAACGTCCTGACTTTC
CASSTGRTSGANVLTF
>-|TRBD1|TRBV29-1|TRBJ2-2
TGCAGCGTTGAGGACAGGAGTACCGGGGAGCTGTTTTTT
CSVEDRSTGELFF
>-|-|TRBV19|TRBJ2-2
TGTGCCAGTAGACAGCCTTCGAACACCGGGGAGCTGTTTTTT
CASRQPSNTGELFF
>-|-|TRBV20-1|TRBJ2-5
TGCAGTGCCCACGAAGATTACCAAGAGACCCAGTACTTC
CSAHEDYQETQYF
>-|TRBD2|TRBV3-1|TRBJ2-1
TGTGCCAGCTCCACTAGCGGGGGGGCGCGGGAGCAGTTCTTC
CASSTSGGAREQFF
>-|-|TRBV2|TRBJ1-2
TGTGCCAGCAGCGACCAGTTAAGAGGGTCCCGCTATGGCTACACCTTC
CASSDQLRGSRYGYTF
>-|-|TRBV7-8|TRBJ1-2
TGTGCCAGCAGCTTAGCGAGGGACCTAAACTATGGCTACACCTTC
CASSLARDLNYGYTF
>once|TRBD2|TRBV5-4|TRBJ2-3
TGTGCCAGCAGCTTGGCCGCGGGAGGGGTGTCAGATACGCAGTATTTT
CASSLAAGGVSDTQYF
>-|TRBD1|TRBV7-8|TRBJ1-6
TGTGCCAGCAGCCCCAGGGGGCCGAATTCACCCCTCCACTTT
CASSPRGPNSPLHF
>-|TRBD1|TRBV4-1|TRBJ2-1
TGCGCCAGCAGCCAAGATTTACAGGGGATTAATGAGCAGTTCTTC
CASSQDLQGINEQFF
>-|-|TRBV2|TRBJ2-7
TGTGCCAGCAAGGGAGCATACGAGCAGTACTTC
CASKGAYEQYF
>-|-|TRBV19|TRBJ2-6
TGTGCCAGTAGTATAGAAGTGACGTCTGGGGCCAACGTCCTGACTTTC
CASSIEVTSGANVLTF
>-|-|TRBV7-2|TRBJ1-6
TGTGCCAGCAGCTTGGTTCGAATGGGTTCACCCCTCCACTTT
CASSLVRMGSPLHF
>-|TRBD1|TRBV20-1|TRBJ1-1
TGCAGTGCCGCCGGACAGGGGAACACTGAAGCTTTCTTT
CSAAGQGNTEAFF
>once|TRBD1|TRBV24-1|TRBJ2-7
TGTGCCACCAGTGACTCCGACAGGGTAAACTACGAGCAGTACTTC
CATSDSDRVNYEQYF
>-|TRBD1|TRBV18|TRBJ2-7
TGTGCCAGCTCACCAGGGACAGGGGGTTACGAGCAGTACTTC
CASSPGTGGYEQYF
>-|-|TRBV12-3/TRBV12-4|TRBJ2-3
TGTGCCAGCACAAGGACCTATGGCACAGATACGCAGTATTTT
CASTRTYGTDTQYF
>-|-|TRBV23-1|TRBJ2-3
TGCGCCAGCAGCCCAGGGCGAGGTAACACAGATACGCAGTATTTT
CASSPGRGNTDTQYF
>-|-|TRBV7-9|TRBJ1-4
TGTGCCAGCAGCTCCCTGTTTGAAAAACTGTTTTTT
CASSSLFEKLFF
>-|TRBD2|TRBV18|TRBJ2-1
TGTGCCAGCTCACTGCGACTGGCTAGCGGCTCCTACAATGAGCAGTTCTTC
CASSLRLASGSYNEQFF
>-|TRBD2|TRBV2|TRBJ2-1
TGTGCCAGCAGGACTCTAGCGGGAGTCTACAATGAGCAGTTCTTC
CASRTLAGVYNEQFF
>few|-|TRBV5-4|TRBJ2-1
TGTGCCAGCAGCTTGGATCCGGGATCGAGAGCCAATGAGCAGTTCTTC
CASSLDPGSRANEQFF
>-|-|TRBV30|TRBJ1-1
TGTGCCTGGAGCTGGGATGCCAGGAACACTGAAGCTTTCTTT
CAWSWDARNTEAFF
>-|TRBD1|TRBV3-1|TRBJ1-1
TGTGCCAGCAGCCAAGACTTAGGACAGGCCACTGAAGCTTTCTTT
CASSQDLGQATEAFF
>-|-|TRBV12-3/TRBV12-4|TRBJ1-1
TGTGCCAGCAGTTTCGGGGGTCTCGAAGCTTTCTTT
CASSFGGLEAFF
>-|TRBD2|TRBV20-1|TRBJ2-1
TGCAGCGTTCCGGGACTAGCGCGGGCCGGCTCCTACAATGAGCAGTTCTTC
CSVPGLARAGSYNEQFF
>-|TRBD1|TRBV2|TRBJ2-2
TGTGCCAGCCGGGACAGGGGGCCTTCGAACACCGGGGAGCTGTTTTTT
CASRDRGPSNTGELFF
>once|-|TRBV30|TRBJ1-1
TGTGCCTGCAAACAGCCTAACACTGAAGCTTTCTTT
CACKQPNTEAFF
>-|TRBD2|TRBV29-1|TRBJ2-5
TGCAGCGTTGCTCGGGCGGGGGGAGCCCAAGAGACCCAGTACTTC
CSVARAGGAQETQYF